These 13 T cell receptor beta chains share one sample of origin, sequenced in a study of cytomegalovirus exposure and HLA in healthy donors. Use of 60 Vbeta and 13 Jbeta primers characterized the PCR. Sequenced by immunoSEQ multiplex PCR; TCRdb stores in-frame clones only, minus some. This sample yields roughly 130,000 clones, of which roughly two thirds are seen a single time; roughly 1.6% belongs to the top ten. Sequencing was performed on PBMCs. Source of these receptors: a man aged 25-45 years in good health and CMV-seropositive.

The chain couples TRBV9 to TRBJ1-6; D gene ambiguous. Per germline, CDR1 SGDLS and CDR2 YYNGEE. Trimming stripped 3 bases from V and 0 bases from J, with 7 bases between. The CDR3 contains 15 residues. The CDR3 coding sequence is TGTGCCAGCAGCGCGGTGAGCTCCTATAATTCACCCCTCCACTTT. Its protein product is CASSAVSSYNSPLHF.

The rearrangement uses TRBV5-4 and TRBJ2-7; 9 bases match TRBD2. The V gene end was trimmed by 3 bases and the J gene end by 6 bases; junction bases not matched to a gene: 10. The CDR3 loop spans 15 amino acids. Germline loops: CDR1 SGHNT, CDR2 YYREEE (reference sequence). The CDR3 region is CASSSYSGSFGEQYF. CDR3 sequence (DNA): TGTGCCAGCAGCTCCTATAGCGGGAGCTTTGGCGAGCAGTACTTC.

J is TRBJ2-6 and V is TRBV5-1, with 8 bases fitting TRBD1. V was clipped by 2 bases and J by 3 bases; unmatched bases: 7. The germline V gene encodes CDR1 SGHRS and CDR2 YFSETQ. The CDR3 is made up of 17 amino acids. The CDR3 DNA follows: TGCGCCAGCAGCTTTACCCCAGGGGGCGGTGGGGCCAACGTCCTGACTTTC. This gives the protein CASSFTPGGGGANVLTF.

Notes on this clone: The same CDR3 also results from other DNA sequences found in this sample. V usage is TRBV6-5 and J usage is TRBJ1-2; D not certain. Germline CDR1 and CDR2: MNHEY and SVGAGI. The V end was cut by 0 bases, the J end by 4 bases, with 12 bases between. The CDR3 length is 15 residues. The CDR3 DNA reads TGTGCCAGCAGTTACTCGGCGGATCTCGGCTATGGCTACACCTTC. Residues: CASSYSADLGYGYTF.

The V call is TRBV5-4, the J call TRBJ2-7, with TRBD1 matching over 8 bases. The CDR3 loop spans 14 amino acids. V shed 4 bases, J shed 5 bases, and the junction held 8 bases outside the gene matches. Per the germline V gene, CDR1 is SGHNT and CDR2 is YYREEE (reference sequence). The CDR3 bases are TGTGCCAGCAGCATGTGGACAGGGAGTGACGAGCAGTACTTC. Protein product: CASSMWTGSDEQYF.

The CDR3 DNA follows: TGTGCCAGCAGCTTAGGACCCGGGACTAGCGGTTACGAGCAGTACTTC. The encoded protein is CASSLGPGTSGYEQYF. The rearrangement uses TRBV7-2 and TRBJ2-7, with 11 bases aligning to TRBD2. Looked up from germline, CDR1 is SGHTA and CDR2 is FQGNSA. The J segment lost 4 bases and the V segment lost 1 base, leaving 6 bases of the junction unmatched. The CDR3 is made up of 16 amino acids.

The CDR3 DNA reads as TGTGCCAGCAGCTATGACCGAAGACAGGGTCCTAACTATGGCTACACCTTC. This codes for CASSYDRRQGPNYGYTF. The J gene is TRBJ1-2, the V gene TRBV5-6, with 7 nucleotides matching TRBD1. Losses at the gene ends were 3 bases for V and 0 bases for J; bases not matched to a gene: 11. Germline V CDR1 and CDR2: SGHDT, YYEEEE. CDR3 size: 17 residues.

This chain connects TRBV7-9 to TRBJ1-1; 8 nucleotides match TRBD1. With V trimmed by 4 bases and J by 4 bases, 11 bases remained unmatched. The CDR3 is 16 amino acids. Germline V gene data show CDR1 as SEHNR and CDR2 as FQNEAQ (reference sequence). The CDR3 loop is CASSSGGPFVGTEAFF. The CDR3 DNA sequence: TGTGCCAGCAGCTCAGGGGGCCCCTTTGTTGGCACTGAAGCTTTCTTT.

The J gene is TRBJ2-5, the V gene TRBV5-3; TRBD2 matches at 14 bases. TRBV5-3 is an ORF; its function is uncertain. With V trimmed by 1 base and J by 0 bases, 8 bases remained unmatched. CDR3 size: 19 residues. This chain's CDR3 is CARSLTGLAGARYQETQYF. The CDR3 region has the DNA TGTGCCAGAAGCTTGACGGGACTAGCGGGAGCCCGGTACCAAGAGACCCAGTACTTC.

DNA for the CDR3: TGCGCCAGCAGCTCGGAGCGGGGCCGGAACTATGGCTACACCTTC. It translates to CASSSERGRNYGYTF. This chain uses TRBV5-1 with TRBJ1-2; D perhaps matches TRBD1 (5 bases). V was pared by 3 bases and J by 2 bases, with 14 bases between. Germline V gives CDR1 SGHRS, CDR2 YFSETQ. This CDR3 has 15 amino acids. Full variable domain (rest looked up from reference TRBV5-1 and TRBJ1-2): KAGVTQTPRYLIKTRGQQVTLSCSPISGHRSVSWYQQTPGQGLQFLFEYFSETQRNKGNFPGRFSGRQFSNSRSEMNVSTLELGDSALYLCASSSERGRNYGYTFGSGTRLTVV.

The table lists this clone with a few counts. The rearrangement joins TRBV5-6 to TRBJ1-4; tentatively, D is TRBD1 (5 bases). V was clipped by 4 bases and J by 5 bases, with 18 bases between them. The germline CDR1 and CDR2 sequences are SGHDT and YYEEEE. The CDR3 runs to 16 residues. The CDR3 spells CASSTGQGGWNEKLFF. For the CDR3, the DNA is TGTGCCAGCAGCACAGGTCAGGGAGGGTGGAATGAAAAACTGTTTTTT.

The chain carries TRBV5-1 and TRBJ2-5, with D possibly TRBD2 on 6 matching bases. The CDR3 contains 15 residues. V dropped 0 bases and J dropped 1 base, with 10 bases sitting between them. Germline V lookup: CDR1 SGHRS, CDR2 YFSETQ. The CDR3 loop is CASSLAGSRQETQYF. The CDR3 nucleotides are TGCGCCAGCAGCTTGGCCGGGAGCCGCCAAGAGACCCAGTACTTC.

The chain is built from TRBV7-8 and TRBJ2-7; TRBD1 matches 10 bases. The CDR3 covers 15 residues. Germline V gives CDR1 SGHVS, CDR2 FQNEAQ. The V segment lost 5 bases and the J segment 5 bases; nucleotides outside the gene matches: 9. In DNA form, the CDR3 reads TGTGCCAGCAGCCCGACGTCGGGACAGGGGAACGAGCAGTACTTC. It is translated as CASSPTSGQGNEQYF.